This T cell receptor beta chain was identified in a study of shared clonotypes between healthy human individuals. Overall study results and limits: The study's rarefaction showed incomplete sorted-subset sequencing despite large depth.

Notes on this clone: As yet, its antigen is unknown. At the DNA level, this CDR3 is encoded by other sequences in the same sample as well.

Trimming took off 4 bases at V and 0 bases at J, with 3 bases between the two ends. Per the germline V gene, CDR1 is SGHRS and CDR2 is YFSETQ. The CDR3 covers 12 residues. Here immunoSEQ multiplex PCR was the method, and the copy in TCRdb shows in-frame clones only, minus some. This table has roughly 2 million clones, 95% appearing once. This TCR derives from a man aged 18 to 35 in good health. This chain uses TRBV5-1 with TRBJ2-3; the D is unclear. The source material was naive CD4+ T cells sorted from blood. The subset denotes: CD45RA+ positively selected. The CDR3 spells CASSESTDTQYF. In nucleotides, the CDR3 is TGCGCCAGCAGCGAGAGCACAGATACGCAGTATTTT.